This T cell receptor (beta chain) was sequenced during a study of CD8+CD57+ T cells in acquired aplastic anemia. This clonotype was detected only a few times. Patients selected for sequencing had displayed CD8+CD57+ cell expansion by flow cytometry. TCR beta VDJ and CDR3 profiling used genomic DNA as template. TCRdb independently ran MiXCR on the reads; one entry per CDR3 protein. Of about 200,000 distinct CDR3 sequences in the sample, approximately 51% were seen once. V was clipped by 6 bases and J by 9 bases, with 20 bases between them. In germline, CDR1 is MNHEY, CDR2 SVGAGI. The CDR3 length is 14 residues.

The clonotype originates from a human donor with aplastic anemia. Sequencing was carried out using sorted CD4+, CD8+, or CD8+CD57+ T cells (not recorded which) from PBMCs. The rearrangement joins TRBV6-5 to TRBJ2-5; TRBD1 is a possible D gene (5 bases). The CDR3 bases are TGTGCCAGCAGCGTGGGTCAGGGATTAGGGGCCCAGTACTTC. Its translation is CASSVGQGLGAQYF.